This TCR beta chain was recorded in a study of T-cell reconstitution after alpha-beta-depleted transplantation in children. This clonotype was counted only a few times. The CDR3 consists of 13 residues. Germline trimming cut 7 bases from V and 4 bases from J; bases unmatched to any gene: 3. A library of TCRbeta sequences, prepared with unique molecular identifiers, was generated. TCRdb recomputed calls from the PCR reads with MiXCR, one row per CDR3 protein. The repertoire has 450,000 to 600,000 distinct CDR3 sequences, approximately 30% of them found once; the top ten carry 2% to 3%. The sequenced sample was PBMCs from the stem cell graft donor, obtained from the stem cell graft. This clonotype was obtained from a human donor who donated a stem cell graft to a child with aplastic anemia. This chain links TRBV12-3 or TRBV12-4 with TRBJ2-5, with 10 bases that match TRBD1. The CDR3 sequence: CASTRDRGETQYF. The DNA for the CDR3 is TGTGCCAGCACCAGGGACAGGGGAGAGACCCAGTACTTC.